The present TCR beta chain was sequenced within a study of blood T cell repertoires in COVID-19 (dated by TCRdb to 2020 to 2022). About the full investigation: Samples from collaborators originated in the United States, Italy and Spain and spanned both the acute and convalescent phases of COVID-19. The samples were drawn from the first 160 participants of the ongoing ImmuneRACE study and from 1,254 subjects provided by 6 global collaborators. The dataset comprised deeply sampled blood TCRbeta repertoires from subjects exposed to, actively infected with, or recovered from COVID-19. The prospective study material was composed of cDNA or gDNA derived from T cells, B-cell-depleted T cells, or PBMCs. Where HLA class I and class II types were available, the types were taken from metadata supplied by the sample provider, not from assay-based typing. A de-identified subject ID, COVID-19 status, age in years and sex were almost always included in the sample metadata. The repertoires were made available in a free public database intended to serve as a resource for research on the immune response to SARS-CoV-2.

In the germline V gene, CDR1 corresponds to MDHEN and CDR2 to SYDVKM. From the cysteine up to the phenylalanine, the CDR3 has a length of 14 residues. Just the 42-base CDR3 DNA is kept, in frame starting at base 1. At the junction V is shortened by 4 bases and J by 4 bases; bases outside the gene matches: 4. Whole blood was collected in K2EDTA tubes by collaborating institutions according to the institutions' own protocols. Collaborator samples were shipped for TCRbeta analysis as frozen whole blood, isolated PBMCs, or DNA extracted from either sample type. The paper as a whole reports these results and caveats: Clinical and demographic metadata were provided uncurated, with the amount varying by source and participant.

The immunoSEQ Assay, a bias-controlled multiplex PCR, was used to amplify TCRbeta CDR3 regions from genomic DNA. The authors processed their data as follows. The number of nucleated cells in each sample was estimated by amplification of reference gene primers within the assay. Sequence reads were collapsed and filtered to measure the absolute abundance of every unique TCRbeta CDR3 rearrangement. For each sample, productive Simpson clonality was calculated by taking the square root of Simpson's diversity index across productive rearrangements. Imported from immuneACCESS, the table was reduced by TCRdb to in-frame sequences with V and J called. These copies leave out some clones; in studies compared against another copy, an unresolved V gene accounts for under half, and the cause of the remainder is not known. That table furnishes V, J and clone size, whereas the DNA furnished D and trimming. The sample profile shows about 180,000 clones; about 86% of them were found once. The ten top clones hold less than 25% of the sample.

Worth noting for this clone: Its antigen specificity is not known. Per-base qualities were not stored, and no clone one base away is much larger.

The specimen sequenced was peripheral blood. This receptor was obtained from a man in his 70s with active or convalescent COVID-19. The receptor chain draws on TRBV28 and TRBJ1-5; the central 7 bases match TRBD1. The nucleotide sequence is given as TGTGCCAGCAGTTGGGGACAGTTGAATCAGCCCCAGCATTTT. Its coded protein is CASSWGQLNQPQHF.